The rows below give T cell receptor beta chains drawn from one sample of a study of blood T cell repertoires in COVID-19. Data came from immunoSEQ multiplex PCR; TCRdb stores just in-frame clones and leaves some out. This table has approximately 60,000 clones, about nine tenths appearing once. The sample was peripheral blood. These receptors were collected from a man aged 45 to 65 with active COVID-19. The CDR3 runs from the conserved cysteine through the conserved F or W. The D gene is left open where the match is weak. Clone size, where shown, is once, few, many, or a class for clones that have expanded.

TRBD2	TRBV5-1	TRBJ2-2	NA	CASSSMTGLAGVVGELFF	TGCGCCAGCAGCTCGATGACTGGACTAGCGGGAGTGGTCGGGGAGCTGTTTTTT
NA	TRBV28	TRBJ2-7	NA	CASSPSGRPYEQYF	TGTGCCAGCAGTCCCTCAGGGAGGCCCTACGAGCAGTACTTC
TRBD1	TRBV7-9	TRBJ1-6	few	CASSAGGTGENSPLHF	TGTGCCAGCAGCGCAGGGGGGACAGGGGAGAATTCACCCCTCCACTTT
TRBD2	TRBV2	TRBJ2-2	NA	CASSRGLARDTGELFF	TGTGCCAGCAGTCGGGGACTAGCGAGAGACACCGGGGAGCTGTTTTTT
NA	TRBV5-4	TRBJ2-2	NA	CASSPGGDRAYGGELFF	TGTGCCAGCAGCCCGGGGGGGGACAGGGCTTACGGCGGGGAGCTGTTTTTT
TRBD1	TRBV6-2/TRBV6-3	TRBJ1-1	NA	CASSYGTEDMNTEAFF	TGTGCCAGCAGTTACGGGACAGAGGATATGAACACTGAAGCTTTCTTT
NA	TRBV2	TRBJ1-4	few	CASLGQRRTNEKLFF	TGTGCCAGCTTAGGACAGAGGAGAACTAATGAAAAACTGTTTTTT
NA	TRBV7-9	TRBJ1-2	NA	CASRVDSNYGYTF	TGTGCCAGCAGAGTGGACTCTAACTATGGCTACACCTTC
NA	TRBV2	TRBJ2-3	NA	CASSLTDTQYF	TGTGCCAGCAGTCTCACAGATACGCAGTATTTT
TRBD1	TRBV19	TRBJ2-1	NA	CASPWGQGWVF	TGTGCCAGTCCCTGGGGACAGGGATGGGTCTTC
TRBD1	TRBV6-5	TRBJ1-1	NA	CASSYHRQGGEAFF	TGTGCCAGCAGTTATCACCGACAGGGGGGGGAAGCTTTCTTT
TRBD1	TRBV9	TRBJ1-6	NA	CASSVKPPPDRGNSPLHF	TGTGCCAGCAGCGTAAAACCCCCTCCGGACAGGGGGAATTCACCCCTCCACTTT
TRBD2	TRBV7-9	TRBJ2-7	NA	CASSLDLAGGAEQYF	TGTGCCAGCAGCTTAGATCTAGCGGGAGGAGCCGAGCAGTACTTC
NA	TRBV9	TRBJ1-2	NA	CASSAGSYYGYTF	TGTGCCAGCAGCGCCGGGAGCTACTATGGCTACACCTTC
TRBD1	TRBV10-3	TRBJ1-1	NA	CAISESIQGARGTEAFF	TGTGCCATCAGTGAGTCGATACAGGGGGCGCGGGGCACTGAAGCTTTCTTT
NA	TRBV28	TRBJ2-2	NA	CASSLLGTSNTGELFF	TGTGCCAGCAGTTTATTAGGGACATCGAACACCGGGGAGCTGTTTTTT
TRBD1	TRBV2	TRBJ1-5	NA	CASSYAGGGNQPQHF	TGTGCCAGCTCCTACGCAGGGGGCGGGAATCAGCCCCAGCATTTT
TRBD1	TRBV12-5	TRBJ2-7	NA	CASAPPGGPQNYEQYF	TGTGCTAGTGCCCCCCCAGGGGGTCCGCAAAACTACGAGCAGTACTTC
TRBD1	TRBV18	TRBJ2-6	NA	CASSRGQANSGANVLTF	TGTGCCAGCTCACGTGGACAGGCGAACTCTGGGGCCAACGTCCTGACTTTC
NA	TRBV19	TRBJ2-5	NA	CASSILPGRQETQYF	TGTGCCAGTAGTATTCTACCAGGGCGGCAAGAGACCCAGTACTTC
TRBD1	TRBV28	TRBJ2-7	once	CASSNRGNEQYF	TGTGCCAGCAGTAACAGGGGGAACGAGCAGTACTTC
TRBD2	TRBV18	TRBJ2-1	NA	CASSPPAGGQYNEQFF	TGTGCCAGCTCACCACCTGCGGGGGGGCAATACAATGAGCAGTTCTTC
NA	TRBV29-1	TRBJ1-1	NA	CSVGEFPDTEAFF	TGCAGCGTTGGTGAGTTTCCCGATACTGAAGCTTTCTTT
NA	TRBV11-2	TRBJ2-1	once	CASSLLPRGAGTDNEQFF	TGTGCCAGCAGCTTGCTCCCTCGGGGGGCCGGCACGGACAATGAGCAGTTCTTC